The 18 T cell receptor beta chains below were found in one sample sequenced in a study of T cell changes during pregnancy in multiple sclerosis. Using immunoSEQ multiplex PCR, the repertoire was profiled, and TCRdb retains in-frame clones only, with some absent. Here the sample spans roughly 110,000 clones, 80% to 95% being singletons. The sample here was peripheral blood, taken after pregnancy. Source of these receptors: a female donor with multiple sclerosis, enrolled in a pregnancy study.

This sequence joins TRBV7-8 and TRBJ1-2; D not certain. V gave up 2 bases and J gave up 7 bases, with 23 bases separating them. This CDR3 has 17 amino acids. Germline V gene lookup returns CDR1 SGHVS and CDR2 FQNEAQ. DNA of the CDR3: TGTGCCAGCAGCTTATTTGGCCCCGGGAAGATCCAATCTGGCTACACCTTC. Translation gives CASSLFGPGKIQSGYTF. Filled out from reference TRBV7-8 and TRBJ1-2, the complete variable domain reads GAGVSQSPRYKVAKRGQDVALRCDPISGHVSLFWYQQALGQGPEFLTYFQNEAQLDKSGLPSDRFFAERPEGSVSTLKIQRTQQEDSAVYLCASSLFGPGKIQSGYTFGSGTRLTVV.

J is TRBJ2-7 and V is TRBV19; TRBD2 agrees at 14 bases. Germline CDR1 reads LNHDA; CDR2 reads SQIVND (reference sequence). This CDR3 is 13 amino acids long. The ends lost 5 bases at V and 6 bases at J; junction bases unmatched: 0. The CDR3 DNA is TGTGCCAGTAGTGGACTAGCGGGAGGCGAGCAGTACTTC. Protein: CASSGLAGGEQYF.

The rearrangement joins TRBV28 to TRBJ1-4; D is unclear. Germline CDR1 and CDR2: MDHEN and SYDVKM. This CDR3 is 14 amino acids long. Trimming removed 10 bases from V and 10 bases from J, with 22 bases in between. The chain's CDR3 is CATRALWRTGKLFF. In DNA form, the CDR3 reads TGTGCCACCCGTGCTCTATGGCGAACGGGAAAACTGTTTTTT.

V usage is TRBV5-6 and J usage is TRBJ1-2, with TRBD1 matching 11 bases. Germline V lookup: CDR1 SGHDT, CDR2 YYEEEE. The CDR3 has 14 residues. V shed 5 bases, J shed 5 bases, and the junction held 5 bases outside the gene matches. The CDR3 loop is CASSGQGAWYGYTF. CDR3 in DNA: TGTGCCAGCAGTGGACAGGGGGCATGGTATGGCTACACCTTC.

This clone was seen only once. The rearrangement links TRBV27 to TRBJ2-3, with D tentatively TRBD2 (6 bases). Trimming took 4 bases from V and 2 from J, leaving 13 bases between them. Germline CDR1 MNHEY, CDR2 SMNVEV (reference sequence). This CDR3 has 15 amino acids. CDR3 region: CASSWDFDSTDTQYF. In DNA, the CDR3 is TGTGCCAGCAGTTGGGACTTTGATTCCACAGATACGCAGTATTTT.

The chain uses TRBV10-1 and TRBJ2-1; 7 positions agree with TRBD2. Germline trimming cut 4 bases from V and 3 bases from J; bases unmatched to any gene: 3. The germline V gene has CDR1 WNHNN and CDR2 SYGVQD (reference sequence). The length of the CDR3 is 14 residues. This CDR3 is CASSVSGVYNEQFF. The CDR3 DNA is TGCGCCAGCAGTGTCAGCGGGGTCTACAATGAGCAGTTCTTC.

V gene TRBV7-3 combines with J gene TRBJ2-2, with unresolved D. This CDR3 has 14 amino acids. The V end lost 0 bases, the J end lost 4 bases, and 6 bases lay between the germline ends. The V gene's germline CDR1 is SGHTA and CDR2 FQGTGA. This chain's CDR3 is CASSLTLATGELFF. Written as DNA, the CDR3 is TGTGCCAGCAGCTTAACGTTAGCCACCGGGGAGCTGTTTTTT.

This rearrangement joins TRBV19 to TRBJ2-5; TRBD1 might be the D (6 bases). The CDR3 contains 15 residues. Germline CDR1 and CDR2: LNHDA and SQIVND (reference sequence). The V gene lost 5 bases and the J gene lost 0 bases, with 13 bases spanning the gap. The CDR3 loop reads CASSLYQGYQETQYF. The DNA for the CDR3 is TGTGCCAGTAGTCTTTATCAGGGGTACCAAGAGACCCAGTACTTC.

V gene TRBV19 combines with J gene TRBJ2-7, with a tentative D call TRBD1 (5 bases). Trimming removed 4 bases at V and 3 bases at J, with 10 bases between. The CDR3 extends over 13 amino acids. The V gene's germline CDR1 is LNHDA and CDR2 SQIVND (reference sequence). CDR3 DNA sequence: TGTGCCAGTAGTAAAGGGGATGGCTACGAGCAGTACTTC. Residues: CASSKGDGYEQYF. The variable domain in full, with the rest retrieved from reference TRBV19 and TRBJ2-7, is DGGITQSPKYLFRKEGQNVTLSCEQNLNHDAMYWYRQDPGQGLRLIYYSQIVNDFQKGDIAEGYSVSREKKESFPLTVTSAQKNPTAFYLCASSKGDGYEQYFGPGTRLTVT.

The chain carries TRBV2 and TRBJ2-7; D is ambiguous. Trimming removed 11 bases from V and 1 base from J, with 12 bases in between. Germline V gives CDR1 SNHLY, CDR2 FYNNEI. This CDR3 has 12 amino acids. CDR3 amino acids: CAAQVRSYEQYF. In DNA form, the CDR3 reads TGTGCCGCGCAGGTCCGATCCTACGAGCAGTACTTC.

The J gene is TRBJ2-1, the V gene TRBV7-9; possibly TRBD2 for D (6 bases). This CDR3 has 15 residues. Germline CDR1 reads SEHNR; CDR2 reads FQNEAQ (reference sequence). V lost 8 bases, J lost 2 bases, and 16 bases lay in between. The CDR3 nucleotides are TGTGCCAGCCTAAGCCGGGACTCCACCTACAATGAGCAGTTCTTC. This codes for CASLSRDSTYNEQFF.

The rearrangement links TRBV11-2 to TRBJ2-1, with TRBD1 as a possible D gene (6 bases). The CDR3 has 14 residues. Per germline, CDR1 SGHAT and CDR2 FQNNGV. V lost 5 bases and J 6 bases, leaving 14 bases between the germline ends. The CDR3 bases are TGTGCCAGCAGCGGCAACAGGGTTGGCAATGAGCAGTTCTTC. This codes for CASSGNRVGNEQFF.

The rearrangement joins TRBV28 to TRBJ2-1, with 9 bases fitting TRBD2. The V and J ends lost 2 bases and 5 bases, in that order; junction bases with no gene match: 4. Looked up from germline, CDR1 is MDHEN and CDR2 is SYDVKM. This CDR3 region has 15 residues. CDR3 in amino acids: CASSLGASGDNEQFF. Here the CDR3 DNA reads TGTGCCAGCAGTTTAGGAGCTAGCGGGGACAATGAGCAGTTCTTC.

This clone showed up just once. The chain couples TRBV2 to TRBJ2-3; 14 bases agree with TRBD2. The trim removed 4 bases at V and 1 base at J, leaving 4 bases unmatched. Germline V gene data show CDR1 as SNHLY and CDR2 as FYNNEI. The CDR3 sequence is 17 residues long. CDR3 sequence: CASSGLAGGRGTDTQYF. The CDR3 bases are TGTGCCAGCAGTGGACTAGCGGGGGGGCGGGGCACAGATACGCAGTATTTT.

The chain links TRBV19 to TRBJ1-2; 7 nucleotides match TRBD1. The CDR3 has 15 amino acids. The germline V gene encodes CDR1 LNHDA and CDR2 SQIVND (reference sequence). V trimming: 7 bases; J trimming: 4 bases; junction bases outside the gene matches: 12. In nucleotides, the CDR3 is TGTGCCAGTACCCCCCCAAAGGGACAGATCTATGGCTACACCTTC. Protein sequence: CASTPPKGQIYGYTF.

The V and J genes are TRBV29-1 and TRBJ2-1, with TRBD1 matching over 9 bases. The CDR3 has 14 amino acids. V shed 8 bases and J 9 bases; nucleotides not matched to a gene: 14. From germline, CDR1 is SQVTM and CDR2 ANQGSEA. CDR3 amino acids: CSSTTGGPLGEQFF. The CDR3 bases are TGCAGCTCCACGACAGGGGGACCTCTCGGTGAGCAGTTCTTC.

The chain carries TRBV6-6 and TRBJ2-3; D call uncertain. Germline V gives CDR1 MNHNY, CDR2 SVGAGI (reference sequence). The CDR3 totals 12 residues. Trimming took off 8 bases at V and 4 bases at J, with 10 bases between the two ends. The CDR3 DNA is TGTGCCAGCTGCTCCCCGGCAGATACGCAGTATTTT. This codes for CASCSPADTQYF.

J is TRBJ2-1 and V is TRBV27, with D unresolved. CDR1 MNHEY and CDR2 SMNVEV come from the germline V gene (reference sequence). This CDR3 region has 14 residues. V lost 5 bases to trimming and J lost 6 bases, with 14 bases between them. The CDR3 DNA follows: TGTGCCAGCAGTCCTCTCAGGTCGGTCAATGAGCAGTTCTTC. It encodes CASSPLRSVNEQFF.